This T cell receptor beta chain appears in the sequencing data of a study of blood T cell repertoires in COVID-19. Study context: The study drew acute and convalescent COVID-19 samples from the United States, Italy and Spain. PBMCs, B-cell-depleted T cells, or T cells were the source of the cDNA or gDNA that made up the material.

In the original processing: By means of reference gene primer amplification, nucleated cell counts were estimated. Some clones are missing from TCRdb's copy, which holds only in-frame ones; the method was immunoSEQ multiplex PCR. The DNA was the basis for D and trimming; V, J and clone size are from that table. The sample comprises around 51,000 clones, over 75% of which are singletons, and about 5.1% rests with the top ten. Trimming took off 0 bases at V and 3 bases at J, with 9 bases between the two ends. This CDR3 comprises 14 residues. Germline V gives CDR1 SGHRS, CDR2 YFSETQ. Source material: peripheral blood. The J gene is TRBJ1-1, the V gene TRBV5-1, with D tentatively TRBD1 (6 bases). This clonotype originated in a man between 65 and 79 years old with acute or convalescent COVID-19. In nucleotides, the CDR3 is TGCGCCAGCAGCTTGGTCGCAGGGGACACTGAAGCTTTCTTT. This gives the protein CASSLVAGDTEAFF.